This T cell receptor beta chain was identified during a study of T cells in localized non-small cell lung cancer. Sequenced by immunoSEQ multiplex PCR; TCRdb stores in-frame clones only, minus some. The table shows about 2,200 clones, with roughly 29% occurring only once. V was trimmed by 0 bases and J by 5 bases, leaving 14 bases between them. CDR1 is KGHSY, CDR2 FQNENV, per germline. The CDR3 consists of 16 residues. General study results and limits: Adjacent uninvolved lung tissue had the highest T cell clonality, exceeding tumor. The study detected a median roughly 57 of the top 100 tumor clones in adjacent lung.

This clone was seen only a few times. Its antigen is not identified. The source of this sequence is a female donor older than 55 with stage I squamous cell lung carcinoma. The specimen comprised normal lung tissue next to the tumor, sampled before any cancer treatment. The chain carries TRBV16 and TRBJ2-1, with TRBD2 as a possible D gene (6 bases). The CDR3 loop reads CASSQSVFGGDNEQFF. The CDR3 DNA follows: TGTGCCAGCAGCCAATCCGTATTCGGGGGAGACAATGAGCAGTTCTTC.